The 20 T cell receptor beta chains reported below all come from one sample, sequenced in a study of cytomegalovirus exposure and HLA in healthy donors. PCR involved 60 Vbeta and 13 Jbeta primers. Profiled with immunoSEQ multiplex PCR; TCRdb holds only in-frame clones, not every one. The data contain 150,000 to 160,000 clones, under 85% of them singletons. Sequencing input: PBMCs. The receptors here all came from a man between 18 and 29 years old in good health and CMV-seronegative.

This clone was seen a handful of times. The chain uses TRBV2 and TRBJ2-7, with a weak D call TRBD2 (7 bases). Trimming left V 2 bases short and J 8 bases short, with 13 bases between. Germline-derived CDR1 and CDR2 are SNHLY and FYNNEI. This CDR3 contains 13 residues. Here the CDR3 reads CASSEQGGGKQYV. The CDR3 DNA follows: TGTGCCAGCAGTGAACAGGGCGGGGGCAAGCAGTACGTC.

A few counts support this clone. The J gene is TRBJ2-3, the V gene TRBV5-1; 7 bases are shared with TRBD2. J was trimmed by 4 bases and V by 4 bases; bases with no gene match: 6. Per germline, CDR1 SGHRS and CDR2 YFSETQ. CDR3 length: 14 residues. The DNA of the CDR3 is TGCGCCAGCAGCCTCGGCGGGGGAGCAGATACGCAGTATTTT. Amino acids: CASSLGGGADTQYF. Looking up the rest from reference TRBV5-1 and TRBJ2-3 gives the full variable domain: KAGVTQTPRYLIKTRGQQVTLSCSPISGHRSVSWYQQTPGQGLQFLFEYFSETQRNKGNFPGRFSGRQFSNSRSEMNVSTLELGDSALYLCASSLGGGADTQYFGPGTRLTVL.

This chain connects TRBV14 to TRBJ1-2; TRBD1 matches 11 bases. Germline CDR1 reads SGHDN; CDR2 reads FVKESK. The V and J ends lost 1 base and 4 bases, in that order; junction bases with no gene match: 2. This CDR3 spans 15 amino acids. In nucleotides, the CDR3 is TGTGCCAGCAGCCAAGCGGGACAGGGGGTCTATGGCTACACCTTC. Translating it yields CASSQAGQGVYGYTF.

The J gene is TRBJ1-5, the V gene TRBV13, with D possibly being TRBD1 (6 bases). Trimming shortened V by 4 bases and J by 1 base, and 17 bases separated the two germline ends. CDR3 size: 17 residues. CDR1 is PRHDT and CDR2 is FYEKMQ in the germline V gene (reference sequence). The CDR3 reads CASSSRQVLGSNQPQHF. CDR3 DNA: TGTGCCAGCAGCTCACGACAGGTACTTGGGAGCAATCAGCCCCAGCATTTT.

Worth noting for this clone: Distinct nucleotide sequences in the sample also encode this CDR3. The chain couples TRBV27 to TRBJ1-1; 9 bases are a match to TRBD1. CDR3 length equals 12 residues. V dropped 6 bases and J dropped 7; count of bases not matched to a gene: 3. Per the germline V gene, CDR1 is MNHEY and CDR2 is SMNVEV (reference sequence). CDR3 sequence reads: CASSLTGGEAFF. In DNA, the CDR3 is TGTGCCAGCAGCCTGACAGGGGGTGAAGCTTTCTTT.

The CDR3: CASSTGVSPLHF. In DNA form, the CDR3 reads TGTGCCAGTTCCACAGGGGTTTCACCCCTCCACTTT. V and J are TRBV19 and TRBJ1-6; 7 nucleotides align to TRBD1. This CDR3 has 12 amino acids. Trimming at V came to 8 bases and at J to 9 bases, leaving 4 bases not matched to a gene. The V gene's germline CDR1 is LNHDA and CDR2 SQIVND (reference sequence).

The J gene is TRBJ1-1, the V gene TRBV5-6; D is uncertain. V gave up 2 bases and J gave up 8 bases, with 13 bases separating them. The CDR3 has 13 residues. CDR1 and CDR2 (germline): SGHDT, YYEEEE. The CDR3 coding sequence is TGTGCCAGCAGCTTTGGGCAGGCGACCGAAGCTTTCTTT. The encoded protein is CASSFGQATEAFF.

The chain recombines TRBV4-2 with TRBJ1-2; tentatively, D is TRBD1 (5 bases). V was shortened by 2 bases and J by 8 bases, with 24 bases between the two germline ends. CDR3 length: 17 residues. Germline lookup yields CDR1 LGHNA and CDR2 YNFKEQ. The CDR3 reads CASSQPPMDMRRRGYTF. The CDR3 nucleotides are TGTGCCAGCAGCCAACCTCCGATGGACATGCGCCGAAGGGGCTACACCTTC.

This clone was observed a single time. The chain has TRBV7-9 and TRBJ2-5; D not certain. The CDR3 consists of 13 residues. CDR1 and CDR2 from the germline V gene are SEHNR and FQNEAQ (reference sequence). V was shortened by 2 bases and J by 2 bases, with 6 bases between the two germline ends. The CDR3 here is CASSLHSQETQYF. DNA for the CDR3: TGTGCCAGCAGCTTACACAGTCAAGAGACCCAGTACTTC.

This clone was detected only a few times. The chain is built from TRBV11-2 and TRBJ2-1; the match to TRBD2 covers 8 bases. Germline CDR1 SGHAT, CDR2 FQNNGV. V shed 1 base, J shed 7 bases, and the junction held 6 bases outside the gene matches. This CDR3 is 15 amino acids long. The CDR3 reads CASSLAGTRSNEQFF. The DNA of the CDR3 is TGTGCCAGCAGCTTAGCCGGGACTAGATCAAATGAGCAGTTCTTC.

This clone was detected only a few times. J is TRBJ2-7 and V is TRBV27; 9 bases map to TRBD2. The germline V gene encodes CDR1 MNHEY and CDR2 SMNVEV (reference sequence). The CDR3 is 15 residues long. With V trimmed by 6 bases and J by 2 bases, 8 bases remained unmatched. Written as DNA, the CDR3 is TGTGCCAGCAGGCAACCGGGACTAGCTCCCTACGAGCAGTACTTC. Protein product: CASRQPGLAPYEQYF.

This clone was picked up one time. The rearrangement joins TRBV28 to TRBJ1-2; D may be TRBD1 (6 bases). V was shortened by 6 bases and J by 7 bases, with 18 bases between the two germline ends. The germline gives CDR1 MDHEN, CDR2 SYDVKM. The CDR3 is 14 residues long. As DNA, the CDR3 is TGTGCCAGCAGCGACAACACAGGGAGGGGTGGCTACACCTTC. It yields the protein CASSDNTGRGGYTF.

V is TRBV29-1 and J is TRBJ1-1; 7 bases match TRBD1. Germline V gene sequence: CDR1 SQVTM, CDR2 ANQGSEA. This CDR3 contains 11 residues. With V trimmed by 6 bases and J by 4 bases, 2 bases remained unmatched. Written as DNA, the CDR3 is TGCAGCGTACGACAGGGCACTGAAGCTTTCTTT. It encodes CSVRQGTEAFF.

The rearrangement uses TRBV20-1 and TRBJ1-2; D gene uncertain. Trimming pared 0 bases from V and 10 bases from J, leaving 9 bases between. This CDR3 comprises 11 residues. CDR1 is DFQATT and CDR2 is SNEGSKA in the germline V gene (reference sequence). In DNA form, the CDR3 reads TGCAGTGCTAGAGATTTAGCATCCTACACCTTC. Protein: CSARDLASYTF.

This chain uses TRBV4-1 with TRBJ2-3; 10 bases agree with TRBD2. Germline V gene sequence: CDR1 MGHRA, CDR2 YSYEKL. V dropped 0 bases and J dropped 1; count of bases not matched to a gene: 10. The CDR3 spans 19 residues. Here the CDR3 reads CASSQDWGLLAGGTDTQYF. The CDR3 DNA reads as TGCGCCAGCAGCCAAGATTGGGGACTGCTAGCGGGGGGCACAGATACGCAGTATTTT.

The gene calls are TRBV9 and TRBJ2-6; no definite D call. CDR1 and CDR2 from the germline V gene are SGDLS and YYNGEE. The CDR3 has 15 amino acids. Trimming cost V 4 bases and J 0 bases, with 8 bases left between them. The CDR3 region has the DNA TGTGCCAGCAGCCCGGGTTCCTCTGGGGCCAACGTCCTGACTTTC. This sequence encodes CASSPGSSGANVLTF. Filled out from reference TRBV9 and TRBJ2-6, the complete variable domain reads DSGVTQTPKHLITATGQRVTLRCSPRSGDLSVYWYQQSLDQGLQFLIQYYNGEERAKGNILERFSAQQFPDLHSELNLSSLELGDSALYFCASSPGSSGANVLTFGAGSRLTVL.

This chain uses TRBV7-9 with TRBJ2-7; the match to TRBD1 covers 7 bases. The CDR3 is 13 amino acids. The ends lost 4 bases at V and 5 bases at J; junction bases unmatched: 5. The germline gives CDR1 SEHNR, CDR2 FQNEAQ (reference sequence). The CDR3 protein is CASSWGQLHEQYF. The CDR3 DNA follows: TGTGCCAGCAGCTGGGGACAGCTCCACGAGCAGTACTTC.

The chain joins TRBV9 to TRBJ2-1; the D gene is possibly TRBD1 (6 bases). Germline lookup yields CDR1 SGDLS and CDR2 YYNGEE. The ends were cut back, 3 bases at V and 8 bases at J, with 21 bases in the middle. The CDR3 has 16 residues. CDR3 nucleotides: TGTGCCAGCAGCGCCCCACAGGGAGTTTCACTATATGAGCAGTTCTTC. Amino acid sequence: CASSAPQGVSLYEQFF. Full variable domain (rest looked up from reference TRBV9 and TRBJ2-1): DSGVTQTPKHLITATGQRVTLRCSPRSGDLSVYWYQQSLDQGLQFLIQYYNGEERAKGNILERFSAQQFPDLHSELNLSSLELGDSALYFCASSAPQGVSLYEQFFGPGTRLTVL.

The genes are TRBV6-5 and TRBJ1-1; TRBD1 matches 7 bases. J was trimmed by 2 bases and V by 5 bases; bases with no gene match: 5. The CDR3 is 14 residues long. From germline, CDR1 is MNHEY and CDR2 SVGAGI. The CDR3 loop is CASSKTGFNTEAFF. The CDR3 DNA sequence: TGTGCCAGCAGTAAGACAGGGTTCAACACTGAAGCTTTCTTT.

Worth noting for this clone: The junction does not match germline at one end; this may be a read error. V usage is TRBV7-9 and J usage is TRBJ2-2; 11 bases map to TRBD2. Germline V CDR1 and CDR2: SEHNR, FQNEAQ (reference sequence). The CDR3 loop spans 16 amino acids. CDR3 sequence: CSSSSTSGGIEGELFF. CDR3 sequence (DNA): TGTTCCAGCAGCTCCACTAGCGGGGGAATAGAGGGGGAGCTGTTTTTT. Variable domain in full (rest from reference TRBV7-9 and TRBJ2-2): DTGVSQNPRHKITKRGQNVTFRCDPISEHNRLYWYRQTLGQGPEFLTYFQNEAQLEKSRLLSDRFSAERPKGSFSTLEIQRTEQGDSAMYLCSSSSTSGGIEGELFFGEGSRLTVL.